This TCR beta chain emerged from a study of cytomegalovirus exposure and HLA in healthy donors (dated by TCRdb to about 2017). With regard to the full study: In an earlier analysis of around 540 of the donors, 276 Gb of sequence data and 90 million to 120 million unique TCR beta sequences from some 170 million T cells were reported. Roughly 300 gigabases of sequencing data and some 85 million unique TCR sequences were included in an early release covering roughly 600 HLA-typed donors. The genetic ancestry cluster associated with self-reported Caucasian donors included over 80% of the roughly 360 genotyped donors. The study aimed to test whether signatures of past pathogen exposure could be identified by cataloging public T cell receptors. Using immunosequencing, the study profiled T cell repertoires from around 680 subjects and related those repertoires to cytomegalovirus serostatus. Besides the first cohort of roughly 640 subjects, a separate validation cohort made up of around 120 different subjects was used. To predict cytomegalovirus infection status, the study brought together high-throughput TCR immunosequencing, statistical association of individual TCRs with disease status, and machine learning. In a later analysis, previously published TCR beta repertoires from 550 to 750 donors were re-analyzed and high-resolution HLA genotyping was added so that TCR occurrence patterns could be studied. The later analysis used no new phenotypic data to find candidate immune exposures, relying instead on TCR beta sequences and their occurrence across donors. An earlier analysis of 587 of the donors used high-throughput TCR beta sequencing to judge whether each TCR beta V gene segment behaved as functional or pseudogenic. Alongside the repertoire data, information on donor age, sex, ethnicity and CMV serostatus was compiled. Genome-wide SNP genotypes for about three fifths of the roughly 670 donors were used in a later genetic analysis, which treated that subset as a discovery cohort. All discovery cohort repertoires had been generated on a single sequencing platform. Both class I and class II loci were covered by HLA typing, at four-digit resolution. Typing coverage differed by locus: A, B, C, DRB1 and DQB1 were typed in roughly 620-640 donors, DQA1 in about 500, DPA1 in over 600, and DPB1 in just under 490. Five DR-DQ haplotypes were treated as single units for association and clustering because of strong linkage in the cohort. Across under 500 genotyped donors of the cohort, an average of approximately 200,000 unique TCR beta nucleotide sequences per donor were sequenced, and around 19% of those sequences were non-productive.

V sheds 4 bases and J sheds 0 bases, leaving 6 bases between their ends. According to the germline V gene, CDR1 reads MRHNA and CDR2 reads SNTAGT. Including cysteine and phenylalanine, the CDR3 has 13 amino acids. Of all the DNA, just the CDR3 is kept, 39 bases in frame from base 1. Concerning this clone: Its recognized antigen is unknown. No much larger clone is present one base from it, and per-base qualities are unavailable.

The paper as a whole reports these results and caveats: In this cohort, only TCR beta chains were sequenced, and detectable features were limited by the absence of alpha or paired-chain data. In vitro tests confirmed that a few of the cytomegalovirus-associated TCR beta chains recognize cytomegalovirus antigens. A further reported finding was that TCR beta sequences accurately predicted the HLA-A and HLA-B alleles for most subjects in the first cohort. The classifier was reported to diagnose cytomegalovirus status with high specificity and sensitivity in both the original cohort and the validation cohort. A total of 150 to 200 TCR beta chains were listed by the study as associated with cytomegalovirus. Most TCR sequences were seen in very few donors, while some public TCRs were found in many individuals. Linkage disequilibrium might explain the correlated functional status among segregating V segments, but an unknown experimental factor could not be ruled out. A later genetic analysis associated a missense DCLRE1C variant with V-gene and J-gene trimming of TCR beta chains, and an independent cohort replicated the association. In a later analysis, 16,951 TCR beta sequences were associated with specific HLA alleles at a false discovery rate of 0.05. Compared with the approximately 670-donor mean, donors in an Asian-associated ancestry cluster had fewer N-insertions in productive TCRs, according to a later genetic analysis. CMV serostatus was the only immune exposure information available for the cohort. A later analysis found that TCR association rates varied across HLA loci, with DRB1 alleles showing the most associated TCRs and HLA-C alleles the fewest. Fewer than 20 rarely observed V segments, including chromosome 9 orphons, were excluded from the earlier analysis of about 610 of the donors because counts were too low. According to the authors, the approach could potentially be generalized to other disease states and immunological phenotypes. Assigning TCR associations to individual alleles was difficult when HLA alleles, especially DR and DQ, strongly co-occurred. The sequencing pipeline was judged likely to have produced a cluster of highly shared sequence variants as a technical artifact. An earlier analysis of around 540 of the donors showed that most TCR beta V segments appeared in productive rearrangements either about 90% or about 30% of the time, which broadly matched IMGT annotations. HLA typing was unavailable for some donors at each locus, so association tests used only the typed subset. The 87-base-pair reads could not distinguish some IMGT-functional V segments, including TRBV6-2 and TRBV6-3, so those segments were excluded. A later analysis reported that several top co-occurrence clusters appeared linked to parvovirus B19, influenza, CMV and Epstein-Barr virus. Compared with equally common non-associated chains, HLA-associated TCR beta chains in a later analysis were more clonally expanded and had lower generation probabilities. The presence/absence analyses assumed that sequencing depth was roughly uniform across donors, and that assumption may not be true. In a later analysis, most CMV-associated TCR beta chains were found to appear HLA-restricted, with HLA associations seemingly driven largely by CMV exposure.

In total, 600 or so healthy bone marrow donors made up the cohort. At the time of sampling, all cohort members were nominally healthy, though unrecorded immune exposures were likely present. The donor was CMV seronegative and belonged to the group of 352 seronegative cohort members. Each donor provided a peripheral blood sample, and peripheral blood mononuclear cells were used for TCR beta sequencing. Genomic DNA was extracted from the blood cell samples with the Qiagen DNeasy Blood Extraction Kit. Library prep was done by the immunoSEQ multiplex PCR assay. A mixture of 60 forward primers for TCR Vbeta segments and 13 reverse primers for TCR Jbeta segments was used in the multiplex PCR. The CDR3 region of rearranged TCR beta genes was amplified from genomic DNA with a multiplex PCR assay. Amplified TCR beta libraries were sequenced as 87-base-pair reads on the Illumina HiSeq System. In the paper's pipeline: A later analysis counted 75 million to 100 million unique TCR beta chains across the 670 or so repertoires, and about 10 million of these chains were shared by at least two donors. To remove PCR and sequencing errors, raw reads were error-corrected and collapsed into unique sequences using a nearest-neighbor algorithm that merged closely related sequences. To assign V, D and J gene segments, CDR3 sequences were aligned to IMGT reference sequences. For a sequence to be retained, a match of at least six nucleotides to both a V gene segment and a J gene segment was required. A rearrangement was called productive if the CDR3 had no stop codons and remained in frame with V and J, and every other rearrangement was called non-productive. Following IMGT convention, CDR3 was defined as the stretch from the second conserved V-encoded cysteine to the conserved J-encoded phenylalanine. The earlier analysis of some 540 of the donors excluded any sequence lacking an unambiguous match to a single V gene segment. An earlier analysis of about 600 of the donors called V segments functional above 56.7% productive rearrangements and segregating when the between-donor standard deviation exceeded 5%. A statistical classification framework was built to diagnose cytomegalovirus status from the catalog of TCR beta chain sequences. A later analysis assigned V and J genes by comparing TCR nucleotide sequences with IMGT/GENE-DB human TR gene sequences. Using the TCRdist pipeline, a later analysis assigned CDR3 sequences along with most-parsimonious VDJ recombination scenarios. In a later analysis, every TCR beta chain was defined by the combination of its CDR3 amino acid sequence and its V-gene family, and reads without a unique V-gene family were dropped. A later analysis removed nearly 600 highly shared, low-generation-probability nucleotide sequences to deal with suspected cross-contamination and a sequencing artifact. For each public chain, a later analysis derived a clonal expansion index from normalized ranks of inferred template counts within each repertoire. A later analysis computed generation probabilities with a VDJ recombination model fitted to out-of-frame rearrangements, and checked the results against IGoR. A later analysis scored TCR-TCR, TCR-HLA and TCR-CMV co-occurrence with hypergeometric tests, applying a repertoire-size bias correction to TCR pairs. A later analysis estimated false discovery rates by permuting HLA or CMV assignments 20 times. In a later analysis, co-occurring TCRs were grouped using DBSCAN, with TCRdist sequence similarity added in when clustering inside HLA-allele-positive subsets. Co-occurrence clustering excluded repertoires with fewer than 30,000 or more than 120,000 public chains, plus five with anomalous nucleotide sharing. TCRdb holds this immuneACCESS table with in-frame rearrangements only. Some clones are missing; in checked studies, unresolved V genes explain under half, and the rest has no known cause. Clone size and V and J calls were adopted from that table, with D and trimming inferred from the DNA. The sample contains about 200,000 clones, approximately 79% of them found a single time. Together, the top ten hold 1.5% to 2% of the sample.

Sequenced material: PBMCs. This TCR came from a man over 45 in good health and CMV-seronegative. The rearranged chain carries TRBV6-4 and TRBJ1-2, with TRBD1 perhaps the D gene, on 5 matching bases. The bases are TGTGCCAGCAGTGCGACAGCTAACTATGGCTACACCTTC. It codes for CASSATANYGYTF.